This T cell receptor beta chain originates from a study of STAT5B mutations in CD4+ large granular lymphocyte leukemia. Study findings and constraints: Compared with healthy controls (2/35), patient top clones favored TRBV06 (8/27).

Trimming cost V 0 bases and J 3 bases, with 13 bases left between them. The CDR3 length is 16 residues. CDR1 MNHEY and CDR2 SVGAGI come from the germline V gene. Measured with immunoSEQ multiplex PCR; TCRdb has only the in-frame clones, and not every one. This sample carries fewer than 50,000 clones, around 75% of them seen once, and the ten largest clones take approximately 0.5%. Note on this clone: Antigen unknown.

The rearrangement uses TRBV6-5 and TRBJ2-3, with D possibly being TRBD1 or TRBD2 (5 bases each). Material for sequencing was CD4+ T cells from blood buffy coats. The receptor was derived from a human donor in good health. CDR3 DNA sequence: TGTGCCAGCAGTTACTCCGGGACCGAGGCGACAGATACGCAGTATTTT. Translating it yields CASSYSGTEATDTQYF.